Presented here are 21 T cell receptor beta chains from one specimen sequenced in a study of chemoradiotherapy in HPV16-positive cancers. Measured with immunoSEQ multiplex PCR; TCRdb has only the in-frame clones, and not every one. This sample has about 16,000 clones; about 73% occur once, and the top ten carry 6.5% to 10%. The input for sequencing was tumor tissue, taken from a patient who underwent chemoradiotherapy. The source of these receptors is a human donor with HPV-associated anogenital cancer.

The rearrangement links TRBV18 to TRBJ2-7; 7 bases align to TRBD1. The trim removed 5 bases at V and 1 base at J, leaving 2 bases unmatched. Germline-derived CDR1 and CDR2 are KGHSH and LQKENI. The CDR3 totals 13 residues. The CDR3 nucleotides are TGTGCCAGCTCAGAGGACAGGTCCTACGAGCAGTACTTC. It is translated as CASSEDRSYEQYF.

The chain joins TRBV5-6 to TRBJ1-1, with D perhaps TRBD1 (6 bases). Germline CDR1 reads SGHDT; CDR2 reads YYEEEE. Trimming cost V 4 bases and J 9 bases, with 16 bases left between them. This CDR3 has 13 amino acids. The CDR3 nucleotides read TGTGCCAGCAGCACCGGACAGAGGGAAAAAGCTTTCTTT. Its protein product is CASSTGQREKAFF.

The chain is built from TRBV7-9 and TRBJ2-5, with D possibly matching TRBD2 (6 bases). CDR3 size: 15 residues. CDR1 is SEHNR and CDR2 is FQNEAQ in the germline V gene (reference sequence). Between the trimmed V and J ends, which lost 5 bases and 2 bases, there was a span of 15 bases. The chain's CDR3 is CASSNPRREQETQYF. The CDR3 nucleotides are TGTGCCAGCAGCAACCCTAGGCGGGAACAAGAGACCCAGTACTTC.

The chain links TRBV6-5 to TRBJ2-1; 11 bases are a match to TRBD2. The CDR3 sequence is 14 residues long. The trim removed 6 bases at V and 6 bases at J, leaving 4 bases unmatched. Germline V CDR1 and CDR2: MNHEY, SVGAGI. As DNA, the CDR3 is TGTGCCAGCAGGGGGACTAGCGGCCTCAATGAGCAGTTCTTC. As protein: CASRGTSGLNEQFF.

The CDR3 nucleotides are TGTGCTAGTGGTCGAGGATTGAACACCGGGGAGCTGTTTTTT. Its protein is CASGRGLNTGELFF. This chain links TRBV12-5 with TRBJ2-2; unclear D gene. V lost 5 bases and J lost 1, with 8 bases in between. This CDR3 has 14 amino acids. CDR1 is LGHNT and CDR2 is FRNRAP in the germline V gene.

This clone occurred a few times. This sequence joins TRBV10-2 and TRBJ2-2; D might be TRBD1 or TRBD2, each matching 5 bases. The V end was cut by 6 bases, the J end by 0 bases, with 11 bases between. This CDR3 contains 15 residues. The germline gives CDR1 WSHSY, CDR2 SAAADI. Written as DNA, the CDR3 is TGCGCCAGCAGCCCCGGGGCCTCGAACACCGGGGAGCTGTTTTTT. Its protein is CASSPGASNTGELFF.

The V and J genes are TRBV10-1 and TRBJ1-1; D unresolved. The CDR3 runs 14 residues. The germline gives CDR1 WNHNN, CDR2 SYGVQD (reference sequence). The ends were cut back, 3 bases at V and 4 bases at J, with 12 bases in the middle. CDR3 loop: CASSELRLGTEAFF. The DNA for the CDR3 is TGCGCCAGCAGTGAACTTCGACTCGGCACTGAAGCTTTCTTT.

In this sample, this clone turned up a few times. This chain connects TRBV11-2 to TRBJ2-2; the D is unclear. The germline CDR1 and CDR2 sequences are SGHAT and FQNNGV. V lost 2 bases to trimming and J lost 2 bases, with 12 bases between them. The CDR3 sequence is 16 residues long. For the CDR3, the DNA is TGTGCCAGCAGCTTATTTGGGCAGGCCAACACCGGGGAGCTGTTTTTT. Protein sequence: CASSLFGQANTGELFF.

The rearrangement links TRBV7-2 to TRBJ1-2, with no clear D. Between the trimmed V and J ends, which lost 0 bases and 0 bases, there was a span of 11 bases. The germline gives CDR1 SGHTA, CDR2 FQGNSA. The CDR3 length is 16 residues. The CDR3 DNA follows: TGTGCCAGCAGCTTAGCGGACGGCGACCCTAACTATGGCTACACCTTC. Protein sequence: CASSLADGDPNYGYTF.

This clone counts as medium-sized (0.01 to 0.1%). The V and J genes are TRBV19 and TRBJ2-7, with D perhaps given as TRBD1 or TRBD2 (5 bases each). The V end lost 3 bases, the J end lost 2 bases, and 11 bases lay between the germline ends. The CDR3 extends over 14 amino acids. Germline CDR1 is LNHDA and CDR2 is SQIVND (reference sequence). CDR3: CASSIRDGAYEQYF. The CDR3 DNA reads as TGTGCCAGTAGTATTCGGGACGGAGCCTACGAGCAGTACTTC.

This clone was recorded once. The J gene is TRBJ2-5, the V gene TRBV2, with 11 bases identical to TRBD2. The junction had 7 bases not matched to a gene; V was cut back by 8 bases and J by 5 bases. This CDR3 is 14 amino acids long. Germline V gene lookup returns CDR1 SNHLY and CDR2 FYNNEI. CDR3 residues: CASGRTSGYETQYF. DNA of the CDR3: TGTGCCAGCGGAAGGACTAGCGGGTACGAGACCCAGTACTTC.

This clone came up a few times. The chain combines TRBV4-2 with TRBJ2-5; TRBD2 matches at 9 bases. With V trimmed by 5 bases and J by 5 bases, 12 bases remained unmatched. This CDR3 has 16 amino acids. Germline CDR1 reads LGHNA; CDR2 reads YNFKEQ. The CDR3 loop is CASSERLADSAETQYF. CDR3 nucleotides: TGTGCCAGCAGCGAAAGACTAGCGGACTCAGCGGAGACCCAGTACTTC.

The chain recombines TRBV11-2 with TRBJ2-2; tentative D call: TRBD2 (6 bases). The CDR3 has 16 amino acids. V lost 5 bases, J lost 2 bases, and 15 bases lay in between. The germline V gene encodes CDR1 SGHAT and CDR2 FQNNGV. The CDR3 protein is CASSRIDGRNTGELFF. CDR3 nucleotides: TGTGCCAGCAGCCGTATCGACGGGAGAAACACCGGGGAGCTGTTTTTT. The full variable domain, with the rest looked up from reference TRBV11-2 and TRBJ2-2, is EAGVAQSPRYKIIEKRQSVAFWCNPISGHATLYWYQQILGQGPKLLIQFQNNGVVDDSQLPKDRFSAERLKGVDSTLKIQPAKLEDSAVYLCASSRIDGRNTGELFFGEGSRLTVL.

This clone was seen just once. The chain links TRBV7-6 to TRBJ2-7; TRBD2 aligns across 8 bases. V trimming: 5 bases; J trimming: 4 bases; junction bases outside the gene matches: 7. Germline lookup yields CDR1 SGHVS and CDR2 FNYEAQ. The CDR3 has 14 amino acids. The DNA for the CDR3 is TGTGCCAGCAGCCAGCTAGCGGGTTCTTACGAGCAGTACTTC. Protein: CASSQLAGSYEQYF.

The chain couples TRBV5-1 to TRBJ1-1; unclear D gene. The CDR3 sequence is 16 residues long. V lost 0 bases to trimming and J lost 8 bases, with 20 bases between them. Germline V gene sequence: CDR1 SGHRS, CDR2 YFSETQ. This CDR3 reads CASSLAETTYTEEAFF. The CDR3 nucleotides are TGCGCCAGCAGCTTGGCCGAGACAACCTACACTGAGGAAGCTTTCTTT. The whole variable domain, remainder taken from reference TRBV5-1 and TRBJ1-1, is KAGVTQTPRYLIKTRGQQVTLSCSPISGHRSVSWYQQTPGQGLQFLFEYFSETQRNKGNFPGRFSGRQFSNSRSEMNVSTLELGDSALYLCASSLAETTYTEEAFFGQGTRLTVV.

This clone was seen more than once but under ten times. The V call is TRBV6-6, the J call TRBJ2-7, with 7 bases identical to TRBD1. CDR3 length equals 14 residues. Germline loops: CDR1 MNHNY, CDR2 SVGAGI (reference sequence). The V segment lost 5 bases and the J segment 1 base; nucleotides outside the gene matches: 5. The CDR3 coding sequence is TGTGCCAGCAGTGGGGACAGAGCGTCCTACGAGCAGTACTTC. Translating gives CASSGDRASYEQYF.

With regard to this clone: A junction end diverges from the germline sequence, so it may reflect a read error. The chain joins TRBV10-1 to TRBJ2-7; possibly TRBD2 for D (7 bases). Germline V lookup: CDR1 WNHNN, CDR2 SYGVQD (reference sequence). This CDR3 spans 13 amino acids. The CDR3 region is CATSKGGNYEQYF. The DNA for the CDR3 is TGCGCCACCAGTAAGGGGGGGAACTACGAGCAGTACTTC.

The chain joins TRBV9 to TRBJ2-1; 7 nucleotides agree with TRBD2. The germline V gene encodes CDR1 SGDLS and CDR2 YYNGEE. This CDR3 is built from 14 residues. The V gene end was trimmed by 2 bases and the J gene end by 6 bases; junction bases not matched to a gene: 5. CDR3 in amino acids: CASSVGTTANEQFF. The CDR3 nucleotides read TGTGCCAGCAGCGTCGGGACTACCGCCAATGAGCAGTTCTTC.

V is TRBV7-9 and J is TRBJ1-1; no firm D call. Trimming pared 5 bases from V and 7 bases from J, leaving 11 bases between. The CDR3 length is 12 residues. Germline V gene sequence: CDR1 SEHNR, CDR2 FQNEAQ (reference sequence). The CDR3 reads CASSPSWGEAFF. The CDR3 nucleotides are TGTGCCAGCAGCCCTAGTTGGGGTGAAGCTTTCTTT.

The chain has TRBV7-2 and TRBJ2-7, with a weak D call TRBD1 (6 bases). Germline assignment: CDR1 SGHTA and CDR2 FQGNSA. The CDR3 sequence is 15 residues long. V lost 1 base and J 2 bases, leaving 12 bases between the germline ends. CDR3 nucleotides: TGTGCCAGCAGCTTAGATCCAACAGGGACCTACGAGCAGTACTTC. This sequence encodes CASSLDPTGTYEQYF.

As DNA, the CDR3 is TGTGCCAGCAGGGTGGAGTGGGGCACCGGGGAGCTGTTTTTT. Residues: CASRVEWGTGELFF. V usage is TRBV6-5 and J usage is TRBJ2-2; D ambiguous. This CDR3 contains 14 residues. Germline V lookup: CDR1 MNHEY, CDR2 SVGAGI. V was clipped by 6 bases and J by 4 bases, with 12 bases between them.